The sample holds a few counts of the clone carrying this T cell receptor (beta chain). This record belongs to a study of blood T cell repertoires in COVID-19. Background on the study: From the United States, Italy and Spain came samples of acute and convalescent COVID-19. The analysed material was cDNA or gDNA that came from T cells, B-cell-depleted T cells, or PBMCs.

V shed 0 bases and J 5 bases; nucleotides not matched to a gene: 4. Germline assignment: CDR1 LGHNA and CDR2 YNFKEQ. CDR3 length equals 16 residues. Method: immunoSEQ multiplex PCR; TCRdb's copy keeps in-frame clones and lacks some. The sample gives about 160,000 clones, under 90% of which show up once; approximately 3.6% is in the top ten. Those who participated ranged in age from about 18 to 89 years and resided in around 22 US areas. Clinical histories supplied by participants themselves formed the basis of cohort assignment. Specimen: PBMCs or T cells enriched from blood (not recorded which). The receptor's source is a woman aged 55-70 years who had recovered from COVID-19. The chain links TRBV4-2 to TRBJ2-1; TRBD2 matches 10 bases. CDR3 residues: CASSQDWLAGDNEQFF. DNA of the CDR3: TGTGCCAGCAGCCAAGATTGGCTAGCGGGGGACAATGAGCAGTTCTTC.